The clone carrying this T cell receptor beta chain was seen a single time. Its specificity is not known. CDR3 length: 14 amino acids. Trimming took off 4 bases at V and 1 base at J, with 11 bases between the two ends. Germline CDR1 is KGHSH and CDR2 is LQKENI. These data come from a study of OX40 agonist ivuxolimab in advanced cancers. The repertoire was sequenced with immunoSEQ multiplex PCR; TCRdb's copy has only in-frame clones and lacks some. This sample has approximately 60,000 clones, with roughly 84% found just once. Whole-study results and caveats: Partial responders at 0.1-3.0 mg/kg had among the lowest clonal expansion.

The sequencing used CD4+ or CD8+ T cells sorted from blood, collected in a trial of the OX40 agonist ivuxolimab. This sequence originates from an adult with an advanced solid tumor such as melanoma, head and neck, liver or kidney cancer. The rearrangement uses TRBV18 and TRBJ2-7, with D uncertain. DNA of the CDR3: TGTGCCAGCTCACAAGGCGATTTTTCCTACGAGCAGTACTTC. Its protein product is CASSQGDFSYEQYF.